Each of the 19 T cell receptor beta chains below was sequenced from the same sample in a study of T cell responses to AZD1222 COVID-19 vaccine. Produced via immunoSEQ multiplex PCR; TCRdb's table is partial and in-frame only. The data hold roughly 77,000 clones, with 75% to 95% observed a single time. Sample: peripheral blood, taken 28 days after the second AZD1222 dose. The receptor set was obtained from an adult who received the AZD1222 COVID-19 vaccine.

The V call is TRBV4-3, the J call TRBJ2-5, with D possibly being TRBD1 or TRBD2 (5 bases each). Trimming stripped 5 bases from V and 2 bases from J, with 18 bases between. The V gene's germline CDR1 is LGHNA and CDR2 YSLEER. The CDR3 runs 16 residues. The CDR3 here is CASSTHGADAQETQYF. CDR3 nucleotide sequence: TGCGCCAGCAGCACACACGGGGCAGACGCTCAAGAGACCCAGTACTTC.

The chain links TRBV7-6 to TRBJ2-3, with D uncertain. V was clipped by 0 bases and J by 5 bases, with 6 bases between them. CDR1 and CDR2 from the germline V gene are SGHVS and FNYEAQ. The CDR3 has 13 residues. In DNA, the CDR3 is TGTGCCAGCAGCTTAGCAGGTGGAGATACGCAGTATTTT. This sequence encodes CASSLAGGDTQYF.

The sample holds a few counts of this clone. The rearrangement links TRBV4-1 to TRBJ1-4; D is unclear. The V gene's germline CDR1 is MGHRA and CDR2 YSYEKL. V lost 2 bases to trimming and J lost 7 bases, with 23 bases between them. CDR3 size: 18 residues. The CDR3 region is CASSQSGLRSREGEKLFF. CDR3 DNA: TGCGCCAGCAGCCAATCCGGGTTGCGATCGAGGGAAGGTGAAAAACTGTTTTTT.

The gene calls are TRBV4-1 and TRBJ1-2; D is possibly TRBD1 (5 bases). Trimming shortened V by 1 base and J by 1 base, and 16 bases separated the two germline ends. The CDR3 loop spans 17 amino acids. From germline, CDR1 is MGHRA and CDR2 YSYEKL. CDR3 protein: CASSQGVPRAFNYGYTF. The CDR3 nucleotides are TGCGCCAGCAGCCAAGGGGTTCCCAGGGCTTTTAACTATGGCTACACCTTC.

The chain has TRBV7-2 and TRBJ1-1, with a weak D call TRBD1 (5 bases). Germline-derived CDR1 and CDR2 are SGHTA and FQGNSA. The CDR3 sequence is 15 residues long. Trimming shortened V by 5 bases and J by 10 bases, and 23 bases separated the two germline ends. CDR3 protein: CASSTPTGWGQVAFF. The DNA for the CDR3 is TGTGCCAGCAGCACTCCTACTGGATGGGGCCAGGTAGCTTTCTTT. The variable domain in full, completed from reference TRBV7-2 and TRBJ1-1, reads GAGVSQSPSNKVTEKGKDVELRCDPISGHTALYWYRQSLGQGLEFLIYFQGNSAPDKSGLPSDRFSAERTGGSVSTLTIQRTQQEDSAVYLCASSTPTGWGQVAFFGQGTRLTVV.

The V and J genes are TRBV10-1 and TRBJ2-5; possible D gene TRBD2, 5 bases. The CDR3 loop spans 17 amino acids. The germline gives CDR1 WNHNN, CDR2 SYGVQD (reference sequence). The V end was cut by 3 bases, the J end by 2 bases, with 19 bases between. The CDR3 DNA reads as TGCGCCAGCAGTGATGCATGCGAAGCGGAGACGCAAGAGACCCAGTACTTC. It translates to CASSDACEAETQETQYF.

V and J are TRBV12-3 or TRBV12-4 and TRBJ2-5; D is uncertain. CDR3 size: 11 residues. V was pared by 7 bases and J by 4 bases, with 7 bases between. CDR3 in amino acids: CASTPAETQYF. As DNA, the CDR3 is TGTGCCAGCACTCCCGCAGAGACCCAGTACTTC.

This clone was picked up a small number of times. This chain links TRBV9 with TRBJ2-7; tentative D call: TRBD2 (6 bases). The CDR3 is made up of 14 amino acids. V was cut by 2 bases and J by 7 bases, with 16 bases left in between. Germline loops: CDR1 SGDLS, CDR2 YYNGEE. CDR3 sequence (DNA): TGTGCCAGCAGCGTGGGAGGAGGACAATGGGAGCAGTACTTC. Protein product: CASSVGGGQWEQYF. Variable domain in full (rest from reference TRBV9 and TRBJ2-7): DSGVTQTPKHLITATGQRVTLRCSPRSGDLSVYWYQQSLDQGLQFLIQYYNGEERAKGNILERFSAQQFPDLHSELNLSSLELGDSALYFCASSVGGGQWEQYFGPGTRLTVT.

The V gene is TRBV7-8, the J gene TRBJ1-1; D gene uncertain. The CDR3 sequence is 15 residues long. V gave up 1 base and J gave up 6 bases, with 15 bases separating them. In germline, CDR1 is SGHVS, CDR2 FQNEAQ. The CDR3 is CASSLVLGSGAEAFF. In DNA form, the CDR3 reads TGTGCCAGCAGCTTAGTTCTGGGGTCCGGGGCTGAAGCTTTCTTT.

CDR3 DNA: TGTGCCAGCAGCTTCGGGGGTACTGAAGCTTTCTTT. This translates into CASSFGGTEAFF. The chain combines TRBV11-2 with TRBJ1-1, with TRBD1 as a possible D gene (5 bases). CDR1 is SGHAT, CDR2 FQNNGV, per germline. This CDR3 spans 12 amino acids. V was clipped by 3 bases and J by 5 bases, with 7 bases between them.

The V and J genes are TRBV5-5 and TRBJ2-7; no firm D call. This CDR3 region has 12 residues. Deletions cut 6 bases from V and 4 bases from J, with 11 bases between. The germline CDR1 and CDR2 sequences are SGHKS and YYEKEE (reference sequence). The CDR3: CASISPPYEQYF. The CDR3 DNA sequence: TGTGCCAGCATCTCACCCCCATACGAGCAGTACTTC.

The chain joins TRBV11-2 to TRBJ2-1, with 7 bases lining up with TRBD2. J gave up 4 bases and V 1 base, and 4 bases lay outside the gene matches. The CDR3 is 15 residues long. Germline-derived CDR1 and CDR2 are SGHAT and FQNNGV. The CDR3 DNA is TGTGCCAGCAGCTTAGGGGGCGGGGGTTACAATGAGCAGTTCTTC. This translates into CASSLGGGGYNEQFF.

The chain recombines TRBV21-1 with TRBJ1-1; the table's D call, TRBD1, has no DNA check behind it. TRBV21-1 is a recognized pseudogene. CDR3 size: 18 residues. CDR3 amino acids: CASSKAGSGDRGAYEAFF. Written as DNA, the CDR3 is TGTGCCAGCAGCAAAGCGGGGTCAGGGGACAGGGGGGCCTATGAAGCTTTCTTT.

The chain combines TRBV7-9 with TRBJ1-1, with a possible D match to TRBD1 (5 bases). Germline CDR1 SEHNR, CDR2 FQNEAQ (reference sequence). The CDR3 has 15 residues. V lost 5 bases, J lost 5 bases, and 18 bases lay in between. CDR3 nucleotide sequence: TGTGCCAGCAGCCCCCCGGGAGGATGGGGGACTGAAGCTTTCTTT. Its protein is CASSPPGGWGTEAFF.

V is TRBV9 and J is TRBJ1-5; perhaps TRBD1 as D (6 bases). The CDR3 runs 15 residues. Germline loops: CDR1 SGDLS, CDR2 YYNGEE. With 0 bases removed from V and 4 bases from J, the gap between germline ends came to 11 bases. The CDR3 DNA sequence: TGTGCCAGCAGCGTAGGTGACAGGCGAAATCAGCCCCAGCATTTT. Protein: CASSVGDRRNQPQHF. The variable domain in full, with the rest retrieved from reference TRBV9 and TRBJ1-5, is DSGVTQTPKHLITATGQRVTLRCSPRSGDLSVYWYQQSLDQGLQFLIQYYNGEERAKGNILERFSAQQFPDLHSELNLSSLELGDSALYFCASSVGDRRNQPQHFGDGTRLSIL.

V usage is TRBV7-3 and J usage is TRBJ2-1, with D possibly matching TRBD2 (5 bases). The CDR3 spans 13 residues. Trimming took off 5 bases at V and 10 bases at J, with 15 bases between the two ends. CDR1 is SGHTA and CDR2 is FQGTGA in the germline V gene. The CDR3 loop is CASSPPTGIEQFF. CDR3 in DNA: TGTGCCAGCAGCCCCCCGACCGGGATCGAGCAGTTCTTC. Complete variable domain (other parts from reference TRBV7-3 and TRBJ2-1): GAGVSQTPSNKVTEKGKYVELRCDPISGHTALYWYRQSLGQGPEFLIYFQGTGAADDSGLPNDRFFAVRPEGSVSTLKIQRTERGDSAVYLCASSPPTGIEQFFGPGTRLTVL.

The J gene is TRBJ1-4, the V gene TRBV7-6; 10 bases agree with TRBD1. Germline-derived CDR1 and CDR2 are SGHVS and FNYEAQ. This CDR3 comprises 19 residues. V trimming: 1 base; J trimming: 4 bases; junction bases outside the gene matches: 12. This chain's CDR3 is CASSLEFSGTGAVNEKLFF. The CDR3 DNA reads TGTGCCAGCAGCTTAGAATTCTCCGGGACAGGGGCCGTTAATGAAAAACTGTTTTTT.

The genes are TRBV5-1 and TRBJ2-2, with TRBD2 matching 10 bases. Germline-derived CDR1 and CDR2 are SGHRS and YFSETQ. The V and J ends lost 5 bases and 0 bases, in that order; junction bases with no gene match: 10. The CDR3 has 18 amino acids. In nucleotides, the CDR3 is TGCGCCAGCAGGAGGCGGGATCTAGCGGGGGCGAACACCGGGGAGCTGTTTTTT. It specifies CASRRRDLAGANTGELFF.

The chain has TRBV7-8 and TRBJ2-7; D is possibly TRBD2 (5 bases). The V gene lost 7 bases and the J gene lost 5 bases, with 18 bases spanning the gap. There are 14 residues in the CDR3. Germline CDR1 SGHVS, CDR2 FQNEAQ. The CDR3 sequence: CASTRRGPTDEQYF. The CDR3 DNA reads as TGTGCCAGCACCCGGAGAGGGCCCACCGACGAGCAGTACTTC.